Described below is a single T cell receptor beta chain sequence and its context. The sample originates from a study of radiation and T cells in renal cell carcinoma. Germline V lookup: CDR1 LNHDA, CDR2 SQIVND (reference sequence). V was trimmed by 5 bases and J by 1 base, leaving 14 bases between them. The CDR3 consists of 15 residues. The repertoire was sequenced with immunoSEQ multiplex PCR; TCRdb's copy has only in-frame clones and lacks some. There are just under 150,000 clones in the sample; 86% occur only once, and less than 20% lies in the top ten. Time point specified: blood 4 weeks post-SBRT, at nephrectomy. Documented treatment: 15 Gy SBRT to primary tumor, nephrectomy 4 weeks later.

This chain uses TRBV19 with TRBJ1-1; D is unclear. The sequence derives from a woman aged 50 to 60 with renal cell carcinoma. Sequences were derived from blood, sampled from a patient whose treatment included radiotherapy and nephrectomy. CDR3 DNA sequence: TGTGCCAGTAGTTGGAAGACGTATGAGAACACTGAAGCTTTCTTT. Protein: CASSWKTYENTEAFF. Combining the CDR3 with reference TRBV19 and TRBJ1-1 gives the whole variable domain DGGITQSPKYLFRKEGQNVTLSCEQNLNHDAMYWYRQDPGQGLRLIYYSQIVNDFQKGDIAEGYSVSREKKESFPLTVTSAQKNPTAFYLCASSWKTYENTEAFFGQGTRLTVV.